These 30 T cell receptor beta chains originate from one sample sequenced in a study of shared clonotypes between healthy human individuals. The naive CD8 population came from CD45RO-negative cells selected for CCR7, without terminally differentiated effector memory CD45RA+ cells. Method: immunoSEQ multiplex PCR; TCRdb's copy keeps in-frame clones and lacks some. The sample contains under 2,000,000 clones, less than 95% of which appear only once. Material: naive CD8+ T cells sorted from blood. Receptors were obtained from a man aged 18 to 30 in good health.

This clone was counted once. The J gene is TRBJ2-5, the V gene TRBV7-2; TRBD2 agrees at 7 bases. From germline, CDR1 is SGHTA and CDR2 FQGNSA. CDR3 length: 19 residues. Trimming took 1 base from V and 5 from J; bases not matched to a gene: 19. CDR3 sequence reads: CASSLVVLSAGPLSETQYF. CDR3 nucleotides: TGTGCCAGCAGCTTAGTCGTTTTGTCAGCGGGACCGCTATCGGAGACCCAGTACTTC.

The genes are TRBV27 and TRBJ2-7; 7 bases match TRBD2. J lost 1 base, V lost 3 bases, and 9 bases had no gene match. The germline gives CDR1 MNHEY, CDR2 SMNVEV (reference sequence). The CDR3 length is 16 residues. The CDR3 nucleotides are TGTGCCAGCAGTTTCTCCAGCGGGGACGCATCCTACGAGCAGTACTTC. This codes for CASSFSSGDASYEQYF.

The chain is built from TRBV7-8 and TRBJ1-5, with 12 bases that match TRBD1. This CDR3 is 19 amino acids long. CDR1 is SGHVS, CDR2 FQNEAQ, per germline. Losses at the gene ends were 2 bases for V and 5 bases for J; bases not matched to a gene: 13. CDR3 coding DNA: TGTGCCAGCAGCTTATTTCCAGCGGGACAGGGGGCTTCGGATCAGCCCCAGCATTTT. Protein sequence: CASSLFPAGQGASDQPQHF.

The V gene is TRBV6-1, the J gene TRBJ2-1, with 9 bases aligning to TRBD1. The CDR3 length is 15 residues. Per germline, CDR1 MNHNS and CDR2 SASEGT. The J segment lost 4 bases and the V segment lost 6 bases, leaving 7 bases of the junction unmatched. As DNA, the CDR3 is TGTGCCAGCAGGGACAGGGGAGCCTATTACAATGAGCAGTTCTTC. Protein: CASRDRGAYYNEQFF.

The chain employs TRBV5-4 and TRBJ2-5; TRBD2 matches at 7 bases. CDR3 length equals 16 residues. Germline lookup yields CDR1 SGHNT and CDR2 YYREEE (reference sequence). Trimming cost V 1 base and J 2 bases; bases outside gene matches: 8. The CDR3: CASSLLLADPQETQYF. In DNA, the CDR3 is TGTGCCAGCAGCTTGCTCCTAGCGGACCCACAAGAGACCCAGTACTTC. The full variable domain, rest sourced from reference TRBV5-4 and TRBJ2-5, is ETGVTQSPTHLIKTRGQQVTLRCSSQSGHNTVSWYQQALGQGPQFIFQYYREEENGRGNFPPRFSGLQFPNYSSELNVNALELDDSALYLCASSLLLADPQETQYFGPGTRLLVL.

The chain is built from TRBV19 and TRBJ1-5; TRBD1 matches 8 bases. There are 12 residues in the CDR3. Germline values: CDR1 LNHDA, CDR2 SQIVND (reference sequence). V shed 5 bases and J 11 bases; nucleotides not matched to a gene: 5. CDR3 loop: CASSSGGLAQHF. The CDR3 nucleotides read TGTGCCAGTAGTTCAGGGGGCTTGGCCCAGCATTTT. Variable domain in full (rest from reference TRBV19 and TRBJ1-5): DGGITQSPKYLFRKEGQNVTLSCEQNLNHDAMYWYRQDPGQGLRLIYYSQIVNDFQKGDIAEGYSVSREKKESFPLTVTSAQKNPTAFYLCASSSGGLAQHFGDGTRLSIL.

This chain links TRBV6-5 with TRBJ2-2; D is unclear. Germline V gene sequence: CDR1 MNHEY, CDR2 SVGAGI. CDR3 length equals 15 residues. V lost 1 base and J 5 bases, leaving 11 bases between the germline ends. The CDR3 loop is CASSYWRPETGELFF. CDR3 bases: TGTGCCAGCAGTTACTGGCGCCCGGAAACCGGGGAGCTGTTTTTT.

The chain carries TRBV9 and TRBJ1-2; 9 nucleotides align to TRBD1. Germline V CDR1 and CDR2: SGDLS, YYNGEE. With 3 bases clipped from V and 1 base from J, the junction kept 4 bases outside the gene matches. CDR3 length: 15 amino acids. As DNA, the CDR3 is TGTGCCAGCAGCGCGCCGGGACAGGGTAACTATGGCTACACCTTC. Translation gives CASSAPGQGNYGYTF.

This chain links TRBV4-1 with TRBJ1-5; D unresolved. Trimming removed 0 bases from V and 0 bases from J, with 6 bases in between. The CDR3 is 15 residues long. Germline CDR1 MGHRA, CDR2 YSYEKL. CDR3 sequence reads: CASSQERSSNQPQHF. DNA for the CDR3: TGCGCCAGCAGCCAAGAGAGGAGTAGCAATCAGCCCCAGCATTTT.

This clone has a handful of counts. This rearrangement joins TRBV11-2 to TRBJ1-6; D may be TRBD1 (5 bases). The length of the CDR3 is 15 residues. In germline, CDR1 is SGHAT, CDR2 FQNNGV. Trimming pared 4 bases from V and 8 bases from J, leaving 15 bases between. As DNA, the CDR3 is TGTGCCAGCAGCTCCTCCGGGACCGGGGATTCACCCCTCCACTTT. Translated: CASSSSGTGDSPLHF.

The V and J genes are TRBV11-3 and TRBJ2-1; no reliable D call. Trimming removed 4 bases from V and 0 bases from J, with 7 bases in between. The CDR3 covers 14 residues. Germline CDR1 is SGHNT and CDR2 is YENEEA. CDR3: CASSSAVSYNEQFF. CDR3 DNA: TGTGCCAGCAGCTCAGCAGTCTCCTACAATGAGCAGTTCTTC.

The chain couples TRBV13 to TRBJ2-1, with 8 bases matching TRBD1. The trim removed 1 base at V and 4 bases at J, leaving 3 bases unmatched. The CDR3 is 15 residues long. Germline V gene lookup returns CDR1 PRHDT and CDR2 FYEKMQ (reference sequence). The CDR3 DNA reads as TGTGCCAGCAGCTTAGTGACAGGGGCGTACAATGAGCAGTTCTTC. It is translated as CASSLVTGAYNEQFF.

The chain couples TRBV28 to TRBJ2-7; TRBD2 agrees at 7 bases. The CDR3 runs to 14 residues. The germline V gene encodes CDR1 MDHEN and CDR2 SYDVKM. The junction had 5 bases not matched to a gene; V was cut back by 4 bases and J by 2 bases. The CDR3 loop is CASSSSGVTYEQYF. The CDR3 DNA reads TGTGCCAGCAGTTCCAGCGGGGTGACCTACGAGCAGTACTTC.

The J gene is TRBJ1-4, the V gene TRBV30; D perhaps matches TRBD1 (5 bases). This CDR3 region has 12 residues. In germline, CDR1 is GTSNPN, CDR2 SVGIG (reference sequence). Between the trimmed V and J ends, which lost 2 bases and 12 bases, there was a span of 13 bases. The DNA of the CDR3 is TGTGCCTGGAGTCCCGGGACCCAGGAACTGTTTTTT. Its protein is CAWSPGTQELFF. Filled out from reference TRBV30 and TRBJ1-4, the complete variable domain reads SQTIHQWPATLVQPVGSPLSLECTVEGTSNPNLYWYRQAAGRGLQLLFYSVGIGQISSEVPQNLSASRPQDRQFILSSKKLLLSDSGFYLCAWSPGTQELFFGSGTQLSVL.

The V and J genes are TRBV30 and TRBJ2-1, with D perhaps TRBD1 (5 bases). Trimming removed 2 bases at V and 0 bases at J, with 8 bases between. The CDR3 consists of 14 residues. The germline CDR1 and CDR2 sequences are GTSNPN and SVGIG (reference sequence). This CDR3 is CAWSTGASYNEQFF. The DNA of the CDR3 is TGTGCCTGGAGTACTGGGGCCTCCTACAATGAGCAGTTCTTC.

DNA for the CDR3: TGTGCCAGCAGCCCCACCGGGACAACAAACTATGGCTACACCTTC. The encoded protein is CASSPTGTTNYGYTF. J is TRBJ1-2 and V is TRBV7-2; weak D call: TRBD1 (6 bases). The V end was cut by 5 bases, the J end by 2 bases, with 15 bases between. Germline lookup yields CDR1 SGHTA and CDR2 FQGNSA. The CDR3 length is 15 residues.

This chain connects TRBV7-8 to TRBJ2-7; 9 nucleotides match TRBD1. The CDR3 consists of 13 residues. CDR1 and CDR2 from the germline V gene are SGHVS and FQNEAQ. Losses at the gene ends were 5 bases for V and 6 bases for J; bases not matched to a gene: 5. CDR3 sequence reads: CASSPDRGSEQYF. The CDR3 DNA sequence: TGTGCCAGCAGCCCGGACAGGGGCAGCGAGCAGTACTTC.

The chain employs TRBV6-4 and TRBJ2-1; 9 bases map to TRBD2. CDR3 length equals 16 residues. Germline lookup yields CDR1 MRHNA and CDR2 SNTAGT. V dropped 1 base and J dropped 5; count of bases not matched to a gene: 6. This CDR3 reads CASSDLSGGPHNEQFF. The CDR3 nucleotides read TGTGCCAGCAGTGACTTGAGCGGGGGGCCACACAATGAGCAGTTCTTC.

This sequence joins TRBV5-1 and TRBJ2-1; possible D gene TRBD1, 5 bases. Germline CDR1 SGHRS, CDR2 YFSETQ. Trimming cost V 4 bases and J 0 bases, with 17 bases left between them. CDR3 size: 17 residues. As DNA, the CDR3 is TGCGCCAGCAGCCCAGAAACAGGTTTTGGCTCCTACAATGAGCAGTTCTTC. Its translation: CASSPETGFGSYNEQFF.

The V gene is TRBV30, the J gene TRBJ2-5; D gene uncertain. The CDR3 length is 14 residues. V gave up 2 bases and J gave up 1 base, with 11 bases separating them. CDR1 and CDR2 from the germline V gene are GTSNPN and SVGIG (reference sequence). The CDR3 protein is CAWSIHSGQETQYF. In DNA form, the CDR3 reads TGTGCCTGGAGTATCCACTCGGGCCAAGAGACCCAGTACTTC.

This chain connects TRBV2 to TRBJ1-5; 7 nucleotides agree with TRBD1. V shed 5 bases and J 0 bases; nucleotides not matched to a gene: 7. Germline assignment: CDR1 SNHLY and CDR2 FYNNEI. The length of the CDR3 is 16 residues. The CDR3 DNA reads TGTGCCAGCAGTTCGCAGGGGGGGGTTAGCAATCAGCCCCAGCATTTT. Translating gives CASSSQGGVSNQPQHF. Full variable domain (missing parts from reference TRBV2 and TRBJ1-5): EPEVTQTPSHQVTQMGQEVILRCVPISNHLYFYWYRQILGQKVEFLVSFYNNEISEKSEIFDDQFSVERPDGSNFTLKIRSTKLEDSAMYFCASSSQGGVSNQPQHFGDGTRLSIL.

The gene calls are TRBV11-2 and TRBJ2-3, with TRBD2 matching over 8 bases. V trimming: 3 bases; J trimming: 9 bases; junction bases outside the gene matches: 5. Germline loops: CDR1 SGHAT, CDR2 FQNNGV. The CDR3 extends over 13 amino acids. CDR3 bases: TGTGCCAGCAGCTTCGGCGGGGGGCTCACGCAGTATTTT. Protein: CASSFGGGLTQYF. The variable domain in full, completed from reference TRBV11-2 and TRBJ2-3, reads EAGVAQSPRYKIIEKRQSVAFWCNPISGHATLYWYQQILGQGPKLLIQFQNNGVVDDSQLPKDRFSAERLKGVDSTLKIQPAKLEDSAVYLCASSFGGGLTQYFGPGTRLTVL.

This sequence joins TRBV6-5 and TRBJ2-7; 7 bases match TRBD1. Germline values: CDR1 MNHEY, CDR2 SVGAGI. With 2 bases clipped from V and 4 bases from J, the junction kept 2 bases outside the gene matches. The CDR3 runs 13 residues. The CDR3 nucleotides are TGTGCCAGCAGTTACCGGGACAGATACGAGCAGTACTTC. Translation gives CASSYRDRYEQYF.

Turning to this clone: This sample includes further DNA sequences coding for the same CDR3. This rearrangement joins TRBV5-4 to TRBJ2-7; 8 positions agree with TRBD1. The ends lost 4 bases at V and 1 base at J; junction bases unmatched: 7. CDR1 and CDR2 (germline): SGHNT, YYREEE (reference sequence). The CDR3 covers 15 residues. In nucleotides, the CDR3 is TGTGCCAGCAGCCCCGGACAGGGATTATCCTACGAGCAGTACTTC. Amino acid sequence: CASSPGQGLSYEQYF. Based on the CDR3 plus reference TRBV5-4 and TRBJ2-7, the full variable domain is ETGVTQSPTHLIKTRGQQVTLRCSSQSGHNTVSWYQQALGQGPQFIFQYYREEENGRGNFPPRFSGLQFPNYSSELNVNALELDDSALYLCASSPGQGLSYEQYFGPGTRLTVT.

This chain joins TRBV5-4 and TRBJ2-7, with D hard to call. The germline V gene has CDR1 SGHNT and CDR2 YYREEE (reference sequence). This CDR3 has 15 residues. Trimming removed 2 bases at V and 7 bases at J, with 19 bases between. CDR3 in amino acids: CASSFETGDAGEQYF. CDR3 bases: TGTGCCAGCAGCTTTGAAACGGGTGACGCCGGGGAGCAGTACTTC. The variable domain in full, completed from reference TRBV5-4 and TRBJ2-7, reads ETGVTQSPTHLIKTRGQQVTLRCSSQSGHNTVSWYQQALGQGPQFIFQYYREEENGRGNFPPRFSGLQFPNYSSELNVNALELDDSALYLCASSFETGDAGEQYFGPGTRLTVT.

The gene calls are TRBV7-2 and TRBJ2-1, with D unresolved. The CDR3 length is 13 residues. The germline V gene has CDR1 SGHTA and CDR2 FQGNSA. V was shortened by 1 base and J by 9 bases, with 10 bases between the two germline ends. The CDR3 DNA sequence: TGTGCCAGCAGCTTAGTGGTGGGAAGTGAGCAGTTCTTC. Its protein is CASSLVVGSEQFF.

The chain employs TRBV4-1 and TRBJ2-7, with TRBD2 as a possible D gene (5 bases). This CDR3 is 15 amino acids long. V lost 0 bases to trimming and J lost 1 base, with 10 bases between them. Germline V gives CDR1 MGHRA, CDR2 YSYEKL. This chain's CDR3 is CASSQDERTSYEQYF. The DNA for the CDR3 is TGCGCCAGCAGCCAAGACGAGCGGACTTCCTACGAGCAGTACTTC.

This clone was detected only a few times. This chain joins TRBV27 and TRBJ1-2, with 10 bases fitting TRBD1. CDR3 length equals 14 residues. The germline V gene encodes CDR1 MNHEY and CDR2 SMNVEV (reference sequence). J was trimmed by 5 bases and V by 6 bases; bases with no gene match: 6. The CDR3 nucleotides read TGTGCCAGCAGCCTGACAGGGGGCGAATATGGCTACACCTTC. Encoded protein: CASSLTGGEYGYTF.

Turning to this clone: Within the sample, other DNA sequences also encode this same CDR3. The rearrangement links TRBV9 to TRBJ1-1; D uncertain. Germline CDR1 SGDLS, CDR2 YYNGEE. V was cut by 4 bases and J by 5 bases, with 12 bases left in between. This CDR3 contains 13 residues. This CDR3 is CASSQGGGTEAFF. The DNA of the CDR3 is TGTGCCAGCAGCCAAGGCGGAGGGACTGAAGCTTTCTTT. The full variable domain, its missing parts supplied by reference TRBV9 and TRBJ1-1, is DSGVTQTPKHLITATGQRVTLRCSPRSGDLSVYWYQQSLDQGLQFLIQYYNGEERAKGNILERFSAQQFPDLHSELNLSSLELGDSALYFCASSQGGGTEAFFGQGTRLTVV.

The chain recombines TRBV5-4 with TRBJ2-7, with a weak D call TRBD1 (5 bases). The CDR3 totals 15 residues. Germline V gives CDR1 SGHNT, CDR2 YYREEE (reference sequence). Trimming pared 0 bases from V and 3 bases from J, leaving 13 bases between. The CDR3 here is CASSLGRANDYEQYF. The CDR3 DNA is TGTGCCAGCAGCTTGGGCAGGGCAAATGACTACGAGCAGTACTTC.